Detailed here is one TCR beta chain. No antigen is known for it. The source of the sample is a study of cytomegalovirus exposure and HLA in healthy donors. Study-level points and caveats: In the 90 to 150 validation repertoires, 94% of cluster scores exceeded 0, per a later analysis. Rare sequences made up most TCRs, while some public TCRs were found in many donors.

The CDR3 covers 16 residues. Germline-derived CDR1 and CDR2 are LNHDA and SQIVND (reference sequence). The ends lost 7 bases at V and 4 bases at J; junction bases unmatched: 9. Libraries were prepared by immunoSEQ multiplex PCR; TCRdb keeps only in-frame clonotypes and omits some of them. The sample contains about 150,000 clones, approximately 90% of which appear only once. Material for sequencing was PBMCs. This chain connects TRBV19 to TRBJ1-6, with 8 bases identical to TRBD1. The receptor was derived from a woman aged 25-40 years in good health and CMV-seropositive. The CDR3: CASTPGTGLYNSPLHF. The CDR3 DNA is TGTGCCAGTACTCCCGGGACAGGTCTTTATAATTCACCCCTCCACTTT.